Listed below are T cell receptor beta chains from one sample, sequenced in a study of T cells in Graves' hyperthyroidism and ophthalmopathy. In TCRdb, the multiplex PCR reads were re-called with MiXCR into one record per CDR3 protein. This sample has a few hundred thousand distinct CDR3 sequences, with 12% to 15% found just once. The sequencing input was blood. The receptors shown here come from a woman aged 18-35 years with Graves' hyperthyroidism. The CDR3 runs from the conserved cysteine through the conserved F or W. Fields, in order: CDR3 DNA, CDR3 protein, clone size, J gene, V gene, D gene, CDR3 length. The D gene is left open where the match is weak. Rows give clone size only sometimes, using once, few, many, or a class for an expanded clone.

TGTGCCAGCACTCACGCTGGGGGAGAATGGAACGAGCAGTACTTC	CASTHAGGEWNEQYF	-	TRBJ2-7	TRBV28	-	15
TGTGCCAGCAGTTTCGACACCGCGAACACTGAAGCTTTCTTT	CASSFDTANTEAFF	many	TRBJ1-1	TRBV6-2/TRBV6-3	-	14
TGTGCCAGCAGTTTACCGGACAGGCACCAAGAGACCCAGTACTTC	CASSLPDRHQETQYF	many	TRBJ2-5	TRBV28	TRBD1	15
TGTGCCTGGAGTGTAGGAGGGGAGGGGACCCAGTACTTC	CAWSVGGEGTQYF	many	TRBJ2-5	TRBV30	TRBD2	13
TGTGCCTCCCCGACTCTCACCGGGGAGCTGTTTTTT	CASPTLTGELFF	many	TRBJ2-2	TRBV30	-	12
TGCAGTGGTGGCTCGCCGGGAGCGTGGAATGAGCAGTTCTTC	CSGGSPGAWNEQFF	few	TRBJ2-1	TRBV20-1	-	14
TGTGCCAGCAGCCCCAGGGACAGTTCCAACGAGCAGTACTTC	CASSPRDSSNEQYF	-	TRBJ2-7	TRBV11-2	TRBD1	14
TGTGCCAGCAGCACGCCGGGACAGGGGAACACTGAAGCTTTCTTT	CASSTPGQGNTEAFF	few	TRBJ1-1	TRBV7-8	TRBD1	15
TGTGCCAGCAGACTGGAGGGGCCAAGCAATCAGCCCCAGCATTTT	CASRLEGPSNQPQHF	few	TRBJ1-5	TRBV28	-	15
TGCGCCAGCAGCCACTACGGGACAGGGGACAATGAGCAGTTCTTC	CASSHYGTGDNEQFF	-	TRBJ2-1	TRBV5-1	TRBD1	15
TGTGCCAGCAGAACCGGGACTCCCTTGTATGAGCAGTTCTTC	CASRTGTPLYEQFF	many	TRBJ2-1	TRBV12-3/TRBV12-4	-	14
TGTGCCAGCAGCTTTGGGGGGCGCGGTGAAAACATTCAGTACTTC	CASSFGGRGENIQYF	-	TRBJ2-4	TRBV5-6	-	15
TGCAGTGCCGGGCGCTCCGGGACAGCGAAGAATCAGCCCCAGCATTTT	CSAGRSGTAKNQPQHF	many	TRBJ1-5	TRBV20-1	TRBD1	16
TGTGCCAGCAGCAAGGGCCAGAGCTCCTACAATGAGCAGTTCTTC	CASSKGQSSYNEQFF	many	TRBJ2-1	TRBV5-1	-	15
TGCAGCGTTTCGGGACAGGGGGCGATGAGGGCTGAAGCTTTCTTT	CSVSGQGAMRAEAFF	few	TRBJ1-1	TRBV29-1	TRBD1	15
TGCGCCAGCAGCCAAGTTGGGAAAGGGGATGAGCAGTTCTTC	CASSQVGKGDEQFF	many	TRBJ2-1	TRBV4-1	-	14
TGTGCCAGCAGCGATCAACGGATCTTGAACACTGAAGCTTTCTTT	CASSDQRILNTEAFF	many	TRBJ1-1	TRBV6-2/TRBV6-3	-	15
TGCAGTGCTAGGGAACCTAGCGGGGGAGGGGACATTCAGTACTTC	CSAREPSGGGDIQYF	few	TRBJ2-4	TRBV20-1	TRBD2	15
TGCAGTGCAAGGGACAGGGAGGGCGGGGAGCTGTTTTTT	CSARDREGGELFF	many	TRBJ2-2	TRBV20-1	TRBD1	13
TGTGCCAGCATTTTATACGATCTCGGGGGGGACACCGGGGAGCTGTTTTTT	CASILYDLGGDTGELFF	-	TRBJ2-2	TRBV27	TRBD2	17
TGTGCCAGCAGTGGGGCCCTCGGGGCCTACAATGAGCAGTTCTTC	CASSGALGAYNEQFF	many	TRBJ2-1	TRBV28	-	15
TGTGCCAGCAGTTGGGACAGGGTGACCACCGGGGAGCTGTTTTTT	CASSWDRVTTGELFF	few	TRBJ2-2	TRBV6-1	TRBD1	15
TGTGCCAGCAGCCACGACAGGGGAAGGAACACCGGGGAGCTGTTTTTT	CASSHDRGRNTGELFF	-	TRBJ2-2	TRBV3-1	TRBD1	16
TGTGCCAGCAGCGCTAGGGGGGAAGACATTCAGTACTTC	CASSARGEDIQYF	few	TRBJ2-4	TRBV13	-	13
TGCGCCAGCAGCTTATATCTAGAAGGGGAGCTGTTTTTT	CASSLYLEGELFF	many	TRBJ2-2	TRBV5-1	-	13
TGTGCCAGCAGTACTTCCGGGACAGTCTCCTACAATGAGCAGTTCTTC	CASSTSGTVSYNEQFF	many	TRBJ2-1	TRBV6-1	TRBD1	16
TGTGCCAGCAGCCCGGACAGGGGGGGAAGTCAGTTCTTC	CASSPDRGGSQFF	few	TRBJ2-1	TRBV28	TRBD1	13
TGTGCCAGCAGCTCGAATCTAGCGGGAGAGACCCAGTACTTC	CASSSNLAGETQYF	few	TRBJ2-5	TRBV7-9	TRBD2	14
TGTGCCAGCAGTTATAAAGCCGGGACAGCTTCCTACGAGCAGTACTTC	CASSYKAGTASYEQYF	-	TRBJ2-7	TRBV6-2/TRBV6-3	TRBD1	16
TGTGCCAGCAGCTCTAAGGGGACAAAAAACACCGGGGAGCTGTTTTTT	CASSSKGTKNTGELFF	few	TRBJ2-2	TRBV7-6	-	16
TGTGCCAGCTCCCAGGAGACAATCAGCAATCCGCCCCAGCATTTT	CASSQETISNPPQHF	-	TRBJ1-5	TRBV18	-	15
TGTGCCAGCGCAGGGAGAGGAACCACAGATACGCAGTATTTT	CASAGRGTTDTQYF	many	TRBJ2-3	TRBV2	-	14
TGTGCCAGCTCTCGGGCAAGTGGTGGCTACACCTTC	CASSRASGGYTF	many	TRBJ1-2	TRBV11-1	-	12
TGCAGTGCTAGAGATTCGCTTGAGGAAAATCAGCCCCAGCATTTT	CSARDSLEENQPQHF	many	TRBJ1-5	TRBV20-1	-	15
TGTGCCAGCAGTCTCCCGGGCCAGGGAAACACCTTC	CASSLPGQGNTF	many	TRBJ1-2	TRBV28	-	12
TGTGCCACCAGCAGACCACTAGCGGGAGTGAACAATGAGCAGTTCTTC	CATSRPLAGVNNEQFF	many	TRBJ2-1	TRBV15	TRBD2	16
TGTGCCAGTAGTATAGCGGACAGCCACACAGATACGCAGTATTTT	CASSIADSHTDTQYF	-	TRBJ2-3	TRBV19	-	15
TGCGCCAGCAGCTTGGATGGTAGGGACTCTGGGGCCAACGTCCTGACTTTC	CASSLDGRDSGANVLTF	many	TRBJ2-6	TRBV5-1	-	17
TGTGCCAGCAGCCAAACTCTAGCGGGAGTGTTCGCAGATACGCAGTATTTT	CASSQTLAGVFADTQYF	many	TRBJ2-3	TRBV3-1	TRBD2	17
TGTGCCAGCAGCTTGGAACAGACAATTTGGTATTTT	CASSLEQTIWYF	-	TRBJ2-3	TRBV11-2	-	12
TGTGCCAGCAGTTACGTAGCGGGAGGGGCCACAGATACGCAGTATTTT	CASSYVAGGATDTQYF	many	TRBJ2-3	TRBV6-5	TRBD2	16
TGTGCCAGCAGCTTGGAGGACGCAGACACGCAGTATTTT	CASSLEDADTQYF	few	TRBJ2-3	TRBV5-8	-	13
TGTGCCAGCAGCTTAGGGGTGGGTGGAAACACCATATATTTT	CASSLGVGGNTIYF	-	TRBJ1-3	TRBV7-8	-	14
TGTGCCAGCAAGGGCTCTTTGAACACTGAAGCTTTCTTT	CASKGSLNTEAFF	many	TRBJ1-1	TRBV28	-	13
TGTGCCAGCATGACCGGGACAGGGAATGGCTACACCTTC	CASMTGTGNGYTF	few	TRBJ1-2	TRBV2	TRBD1	13
TGCAGTGCACCGGAGCGGGGGGGCACAGATACGCAGTATTTT	CSAPERGGTDTQYF	many	TRBJ2-3	TRBV20-1	TRBD2	14
TGTGCCTGGAGCCCCGGGACTTACTACGAGCAGCACTTC	CAWSPGTYYEQHF	few	TRBJ2-7	TRBV30	-	13
TGTGCCAGCAGTCTCGGGGTGAACACTGAAGCTTTCTTT	CASSLGVNTEAFF	many	TRBJ1-1	TRBV28	-	13
TGTGCCAGCAGATTGGGACACAACACAGATACGCAGTATTTT	CASRLGHNTDTQYF	many	TRBJ2-3	TRBV6-1	-	14
TGTGCCTGGAATCAGGGTCTTAATGAAAAACTGTTTTTT	CAWNQGLNEKLFF	many	TRBJ1-4	TRBV30	-	13
TGTGCCAGCACCGATCCTTCTGCATTTGGTGGCTACACCTTC	CASTDPSAFGGYTF	many	TRBJ1-2	TRBV28	-	14
TGTGCATATAGCGGAGAAGGGTACAATGAGCAGTTCTTC	CAYSGEGYNEQFF	many	TRBJ2-1	TRBV28	-	13
TGTGCCAGCTCACCAGACAGGAGGGGACTCTCCTACAATGAGCAGTTCTTC	CASSPDRRGLSYNEQFF	-	TRBJ2-1	TRBV18	-	17